The 12 T cell receptor beta chains below come from one sample, sequenced in a study of cytomegalovirus exposure and HLA in healthy donors. Only in-frame clones appear in the TCRdb table, and some are missing; sequencing was by immunoSEQ multiplex PCR. The sample includes under 250,000 clones, roughly 80% seen only once; the top ten take roughly 5.4%. The sequenced sample consisted of PBMCs. The origin of the receptors is a woman aged 18-30 years in good health and CMV-seronegative.

This clone has just one count. The J gene is TRBJ1-1, the V gene TRBV29-1; D is unclear. This CDR3 has 14 amino acids. CDR1 is SQVTM and CDR2 is ANQGSEA in the germline V gene. V lost 6 bases and J 2 bases, leaving 16 bases between the germline ends. CDR3 DNA: TGCAGCGTCTCAAGCCGAAACCGCAACACTGAAGCTTTCTTT. As protein: CSVSSRNRNTEAFF.

The chain recombines TRBV7-9 with TRBJ2-3, with 11 bases lining up with TRBD2. Germline assignment: CDR1 SEHNR and CDR2 FQNEAQ (reference sequence). The V gene end was trimmed by 5 bases and the J gene end by 5 bases; junction bases not matched to a gene: 6. The CDR3 totals 15 residues. CDR3 sequence: CASSHTSGRLDTQYF. The CDR3 DNA follows: TGTGCCAGCAGCCACACTAGCGGGAGATTAGATACGCAGTATTTT. The whole variable domain, remainder taken from reference TRBV7-9 and TRBJ2-3, is DTGVSQNPRHKITKRGQNVTFRCDPISEHNRLYWYRQTLGQGPEFLTYFQNEAQLEKSRLLSDRFSAERPKGSFSTLEIQRTEQGDSAMYLCASSHTSGRLDTQYFGPGTRLTVL.

J is TRBJ1-1 and V is TRBV10-3, with D perhaps matching TRBD1 (6 bases). V was pared by 4 bases and J by 0 bases, with 15 bases between. CDR3 length: 16 amino acids. Germline CDR1 is ENHRY and CDR2 is SYGVKD. The DNA for the CDR3 is TGTGCCATCAGTGTATACAGGGATCCTATGAACACTGAAGCTTTCTTT. Its translation: CAISVYRDPMNTEAFF.

The J gene is TRBJ2-1, the V gene TRBV7-8; TRBD2 might be the D (6 bases). V dropped 5 bases and J dropped 7 bases, with 21 bases sitting between them. Germline CDR1 reads SGHVS; CDR2 reads FQNEAQ. The CDR3 spans 16 residues. The DNA for the CDR3 is TGTGCCAGCAGCAACCCTGCGGGACGTAATAATAATGAGCAGTTCTTC. Protein sequence: CASSNPAGRNNNEQFF.

The V call is TRBV7-6, the J call TRBJ2-7; D is perhaps TRBD2 (6 bases). The ends were cut back, 3 bases at V and 6 bases at J, with 12 bases in the middle. Per germline, CDR1 SGHVS and CDR2 FNYEAQ. The CDR3 spans 13 residues. This CDR3 is CASSLEGRGEQYF. The CDR3, as DNA: TGTGCCAGCAGCTTGGAGGGAAGAGGCGAGCAGTACTTC.

The chain links TRBV2 to TRBJ1-5, with TRBD1 matching over 8 bases. Trimming took 5 bases from V and 7 from J; bases not matched to a gene: 7. This CDR3 spans 14 amino acids. Germline V gene sequence: CDR1 SNHLY, CDR2 FYNNEI. CDR3 residues: CASSLQGDQQPQHF. In nucleotides, the CDR3 is TGTGCCAGCAGTCTACAGGGGGATCAGCAGCCCCAGCATTTT.

The J gene is TRBJ2-1, the V gene TRBV7-3; a possible D gene is TRBD2 (5 bases). The CDR3 sequence is 16 residues long. Trimming took 2 bases from V and 5 from J, leaving 16 bases between them. Per germline, CDR1 SGHTA and CDR2 FQGTGA. The CDR3 sequence: CASSLGPAGTDNEQFF. CDR3 nucleotides: TGTGCCAGCAGCTTAGGTCCGGCGGGCACTGACAATGAGCAGTTCTTC. The entire variable domain, with the rest obtained from reference TRBV7-3 and TRBJ2-1, is as follows: GAGVSQTPSNKVTEKGKYVELRCDPISGHTALYWYRQSLGQGPEFLIYFQGTGAADDSGLPNDRFFAVRPEGSVSTLKIQRTERGDSAVYLCASSLGPAGTDNEQFFGPGTRLTVL.

This clone appeared once. Here the CDR3 DNA reads TGTGCCAGCAGTTTATTTTACGGCAATGAGCAGTTCTTC. It specifies CASSLFYGNEQFF. V is TRBV27 and J is TRBJ2-1; no firm D call. Germline V gene data show CDR1 as MNHEY and CDR2 as SMNVEV (reference sequence). V shed 1 base and J shed 6 bases, with 7 bases lying between them. The CDR3 consists of 13 residues.

This chain links TRBV28 with TRBJ1-4; D is unclear. Between the trimmed V and J ends, which lost 3 bases and 5 bases, there was a span of 1 base. Germline V gene data show CDR1 as MDHEN and CDR2 as SYDVKM. The length of the CDR3 is 11 residues. The CDR3 reads CASSLNEKLFF. Written as DNA, the CDR3 is TGTGCCAGCAGTTTGAATGAAAAACTGTTTTTT. The whole variable domain, remainder taken from reference TRBV28 and TRBJ1-4, is DVKVTQSSRYLVKRTGEKVFLECVQDMDHENMFWYRQDPGLGLRLIYFSYDVKMKEKGDIPEGYSVSREKKERFSLILESASTNQTSMYLCASSLNEKLFFGSGTQLSVL.

CDR3 amino acids: CASSLRREETQYF. The CDR3 DNA reads as TGTGCCAGCAGCTTGAGGCGGGAGGAGACCCAGTACTTC. This sequence joins TRBV5-4 and TRBJ2-5; TRBD2 agrees at 7 bases. The ends lost 1 base at V and 5 bases at J; junction bases unmatched: 2. The CDR3 runs 13 residues. Per germline, CDR1 SGHNT and CDR2 YYREEE (reference sequence).

This chain uses TRBV7-3 with TRBJ2-1, with 7 bases fitting TRBD1. Germline CDR1 is SGHTA and CDR2 is FQGTGA. The CDR3 is 14 residues long. V trimming: 5 bases; J trimming: 6 bases; junction bases outside the gene matches: 7. CDR3 sequence: CASSPSGQVNEQFF. The CDR3 DNA reads as TGTGCCAGCAGCCCCAGTGGACAGGTCAATGAGCAGTTCTTC.

CDR3: CASIPRDYGYTF. Here the CDR3 DNA reads TGTGCCAGCATTCCCCGGGACTATGGCTACACCTTC. The chain recombines TRBV2 with TRBJ1-2; D is undetermined. Germline-derived CDR1 and CDR2 are SNHLY and FYNNEI. CDR3 length equals 12 residues. The V end lost 7 bases, the J end lost 3 bases, and 9 bases lay between the germline ends.